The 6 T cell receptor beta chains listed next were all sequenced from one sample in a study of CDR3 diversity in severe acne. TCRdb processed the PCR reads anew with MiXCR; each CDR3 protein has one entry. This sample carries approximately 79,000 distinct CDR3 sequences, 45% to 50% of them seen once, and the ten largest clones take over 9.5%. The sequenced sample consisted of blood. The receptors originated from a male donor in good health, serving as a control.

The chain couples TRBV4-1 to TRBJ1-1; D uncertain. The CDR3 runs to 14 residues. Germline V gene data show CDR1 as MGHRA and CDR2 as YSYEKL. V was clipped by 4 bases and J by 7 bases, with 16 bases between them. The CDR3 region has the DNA TGCGCCAGCAGCCGAGTTTTGGCGCTGGGTGAAGCTTTCTTT. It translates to CASSRVLALGEAFF.

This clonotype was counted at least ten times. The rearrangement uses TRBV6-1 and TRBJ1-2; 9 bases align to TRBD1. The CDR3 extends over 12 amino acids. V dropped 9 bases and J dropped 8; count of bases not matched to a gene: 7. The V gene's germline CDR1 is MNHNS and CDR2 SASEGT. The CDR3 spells CASGTGSPGYTF. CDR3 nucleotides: TGTGCCAGTGGGACAGGGAGCCCCGGCTACACCTTC.

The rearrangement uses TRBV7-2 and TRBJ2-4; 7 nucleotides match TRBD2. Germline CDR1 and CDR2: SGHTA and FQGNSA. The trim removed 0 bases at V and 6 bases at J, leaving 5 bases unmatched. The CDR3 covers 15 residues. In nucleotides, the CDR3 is TGTGCCAGCAGCTTAGCGGGACTAATTGGAAACATTCAGTACTTC. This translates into CASSLAGLIGNIQYF.

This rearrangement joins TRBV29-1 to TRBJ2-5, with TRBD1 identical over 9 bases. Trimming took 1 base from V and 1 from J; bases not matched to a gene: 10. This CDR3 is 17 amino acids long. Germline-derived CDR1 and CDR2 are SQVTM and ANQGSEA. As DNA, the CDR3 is TGCAGCGTTGAAGGGACAGGGGTTGCGGGAGCCCAAGAGACCCAGTACTTC. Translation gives CSVEGTGVAGAQETQYF.

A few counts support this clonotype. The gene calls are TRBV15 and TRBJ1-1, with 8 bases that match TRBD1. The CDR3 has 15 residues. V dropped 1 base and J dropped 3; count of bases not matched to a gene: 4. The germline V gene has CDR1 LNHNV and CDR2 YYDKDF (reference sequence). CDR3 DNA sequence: TGTGCCACCAGCAGAGCAGGGGGCGCGGACACTGAAGCTTTCTTT. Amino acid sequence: CATSRAGGADTEAFF.

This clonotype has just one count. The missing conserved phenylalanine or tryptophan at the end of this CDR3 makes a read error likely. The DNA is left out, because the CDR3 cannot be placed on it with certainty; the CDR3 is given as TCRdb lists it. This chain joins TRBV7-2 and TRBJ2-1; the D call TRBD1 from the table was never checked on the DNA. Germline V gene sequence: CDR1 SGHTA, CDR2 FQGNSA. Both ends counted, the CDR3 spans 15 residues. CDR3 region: CASSLGAGADNEQFL.